Only a few counts were recorded for the clone carrying this T cell receptor (beta chain). The data originate from a study of sequential checkpoint blockade in melanoma. On the study more broadly: Arm A got nivolumab then ipilimumab; arm B the reverse, 1:1. Maintenance nivolumab came after either treatment sequence.

TCRdb's table, derived via immunoSEQ multiplex PCR, lists solely in-frame clones and lacks some. The repertoire includes about 4,800 clones, approximately 72% of them detected once, and roughly 69% sits in the top ten. Described treatment: randomized to nivolumab then ipilimumab (arm A) or the reverse (arm B). Patients had received no earlier DNA-damaging chemotherapy. Live CD3+CD8+ CD19− CD56− cells were sorted from PBMCs. This CDR3 spans 14 amino acids. The J segment lost 5 bases and the V segment lost 2 bases, leaving 2 bases of the junction unmatched. Germline assignment: CDR1 SGHKS and CDR2 YYEKEE (reference sequence).

This clonotype was obtained from a human donor with melanoma. The sequenced sample was CD8+ T cells sorted from blood (inferred from file names), obtained from a patient given nivolumab and ipilimumab in sequence. This rearrangement joins TRBV5-5 to TRBJ2-1; 9 bases are shared with TRBD2. The CDR3 reads CASSFLAGHNEQFF. DNA for the CDR3: TGTGCCAGCAGCTTTCTAGCGGGGCACAATGAGCAGTTCTTC.